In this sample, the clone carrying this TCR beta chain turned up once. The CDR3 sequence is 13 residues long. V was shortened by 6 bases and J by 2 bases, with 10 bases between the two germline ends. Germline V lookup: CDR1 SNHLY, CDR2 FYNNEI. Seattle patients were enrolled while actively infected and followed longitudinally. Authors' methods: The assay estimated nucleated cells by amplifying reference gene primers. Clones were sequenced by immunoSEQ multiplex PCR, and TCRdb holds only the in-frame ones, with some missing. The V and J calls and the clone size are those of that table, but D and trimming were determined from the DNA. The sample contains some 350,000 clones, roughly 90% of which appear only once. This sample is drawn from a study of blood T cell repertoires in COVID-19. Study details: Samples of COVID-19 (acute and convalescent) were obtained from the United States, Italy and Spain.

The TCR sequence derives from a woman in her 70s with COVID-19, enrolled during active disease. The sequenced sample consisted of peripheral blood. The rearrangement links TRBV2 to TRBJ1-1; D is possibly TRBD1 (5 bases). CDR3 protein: CASRVTVNTEAFF. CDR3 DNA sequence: TGTGCCAGCAGAGTGACAGTTAACACTGAAGCTTTCTTT.